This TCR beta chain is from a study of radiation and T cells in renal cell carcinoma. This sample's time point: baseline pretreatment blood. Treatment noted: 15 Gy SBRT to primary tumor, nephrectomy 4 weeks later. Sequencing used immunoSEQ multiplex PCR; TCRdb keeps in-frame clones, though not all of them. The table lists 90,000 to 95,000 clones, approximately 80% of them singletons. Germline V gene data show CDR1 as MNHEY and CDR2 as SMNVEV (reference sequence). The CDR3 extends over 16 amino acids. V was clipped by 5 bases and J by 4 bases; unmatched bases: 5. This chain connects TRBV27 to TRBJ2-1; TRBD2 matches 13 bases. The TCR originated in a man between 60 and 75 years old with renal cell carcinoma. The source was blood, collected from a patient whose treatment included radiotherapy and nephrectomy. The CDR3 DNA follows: TGTGCCAGCAGTCCTTGGACTAGCGGGGGATACAATGAGCAGTTCTTC. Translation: CASSPWTSGGYNEQFF.